Described below is a single TCR beta chain sequence and its context. CDR3 length equals 16 residues. Germline-derived CDR1 and CDR2 are MNHEY and SMNVEV (reference sequence). The V and J ends lost 4 bases and 7 bases, in that order; junction bases with no gene match: 11. Sequenced by immunoSEQ multiplex PCR; TCRdb stores in-frame clones only, minus some. Found here are over 300,000 clones, around 91% of them singletons; the top ten hold around 7%. The data belong to a study of blood T cell repertoires in COVID-19. The sequenced sample consisted of peripheral blood. The chain has TRBV27 and TRBJ1-5; the match to TRBD1 covers 9 bases. The clonotype comes from a man between 18 and 35 years old with active or convalescent COVID-19. This chain's CDR3 is CASSSETGTGRQPQHF. The DNA of the CDR3 is TGTGCCAGCAGTTCAGAGACCGGGACAGGGAGGCAGCCCCAGCATTTT.